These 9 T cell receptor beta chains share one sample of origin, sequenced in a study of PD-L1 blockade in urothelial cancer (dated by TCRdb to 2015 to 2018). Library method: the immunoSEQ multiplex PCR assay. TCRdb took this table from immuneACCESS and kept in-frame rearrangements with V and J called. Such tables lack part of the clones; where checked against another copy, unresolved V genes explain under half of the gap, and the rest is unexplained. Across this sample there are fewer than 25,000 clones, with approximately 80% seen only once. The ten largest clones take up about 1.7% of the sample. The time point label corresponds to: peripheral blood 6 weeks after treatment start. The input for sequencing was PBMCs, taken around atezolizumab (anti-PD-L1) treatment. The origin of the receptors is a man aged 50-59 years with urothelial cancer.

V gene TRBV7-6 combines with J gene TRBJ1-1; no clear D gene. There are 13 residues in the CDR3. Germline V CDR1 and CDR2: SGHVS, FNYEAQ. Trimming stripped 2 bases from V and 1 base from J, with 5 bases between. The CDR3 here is CASSLSRNTEAFF. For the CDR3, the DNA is TGTGCCAGCAGCTTATCCAGGAACACTGAAGCTTTCTTT.

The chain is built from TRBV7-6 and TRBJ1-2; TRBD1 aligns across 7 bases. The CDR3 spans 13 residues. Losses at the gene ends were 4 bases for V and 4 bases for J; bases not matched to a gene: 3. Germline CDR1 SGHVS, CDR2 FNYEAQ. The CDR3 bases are TGTGCCAGCAGCTCCGACAGGGTCTATGGCTACACCTTC. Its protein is CASSSDRVYGYTF.

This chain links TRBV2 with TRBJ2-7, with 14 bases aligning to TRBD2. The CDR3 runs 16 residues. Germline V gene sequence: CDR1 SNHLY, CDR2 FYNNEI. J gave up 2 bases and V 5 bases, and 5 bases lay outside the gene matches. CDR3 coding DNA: TGTGCCAGCAGTCCTAGGACTAGCGGGAGGCCCTACGAGCAGTACTTC. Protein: CASSPRTSGRPYEQYF.

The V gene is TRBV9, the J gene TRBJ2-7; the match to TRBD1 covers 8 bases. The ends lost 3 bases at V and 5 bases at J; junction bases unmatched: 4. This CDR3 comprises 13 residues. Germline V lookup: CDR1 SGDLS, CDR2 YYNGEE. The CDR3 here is CASSAETGDEQYV. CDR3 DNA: TGTGCCAGCAGCGCCGAGACAGGGGACGAGCAGTACGTC.

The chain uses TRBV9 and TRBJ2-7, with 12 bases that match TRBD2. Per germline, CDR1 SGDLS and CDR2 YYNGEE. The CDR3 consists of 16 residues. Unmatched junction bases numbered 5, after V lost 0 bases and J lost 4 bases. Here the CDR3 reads CASSVEPSGRGYEQYF. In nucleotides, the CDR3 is TGTGCCAGCAGCGTAGAGCCTAGCGGGAGGGGGTACGAGCAGTACTTC.

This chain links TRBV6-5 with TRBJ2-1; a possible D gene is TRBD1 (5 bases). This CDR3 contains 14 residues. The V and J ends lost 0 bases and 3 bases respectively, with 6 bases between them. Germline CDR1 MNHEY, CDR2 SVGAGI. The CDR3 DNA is TGTGCCAGCAGTTACTCGGGGCACTACAATGAGCAGTTCTTC. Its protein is CASSYSGHYNEQFF.

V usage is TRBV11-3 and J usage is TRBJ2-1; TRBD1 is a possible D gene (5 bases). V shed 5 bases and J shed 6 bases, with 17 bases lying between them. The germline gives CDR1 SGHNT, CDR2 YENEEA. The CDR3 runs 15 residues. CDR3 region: CASSDKGRGSNEQFF. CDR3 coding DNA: TGTGCCAGCAGCGATAAGGGAAGGGGAAGCAATGAGCAGTTCTTC.

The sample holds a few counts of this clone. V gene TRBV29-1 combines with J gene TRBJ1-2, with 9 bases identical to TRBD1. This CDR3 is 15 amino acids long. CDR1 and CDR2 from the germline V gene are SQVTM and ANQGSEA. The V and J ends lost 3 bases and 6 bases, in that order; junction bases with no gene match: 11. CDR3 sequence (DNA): TGCAGCGTTGAGGGGGACAGGGTGGTTTTGAATGGCTACACCTTC. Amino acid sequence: CSVEGDRVVLNGYTF.

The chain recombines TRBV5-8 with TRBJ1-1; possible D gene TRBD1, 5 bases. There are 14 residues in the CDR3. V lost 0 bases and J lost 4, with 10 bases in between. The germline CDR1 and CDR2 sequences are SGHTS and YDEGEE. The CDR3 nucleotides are TGTGCCAGCAGCTTGGTAGGGGTTGCCACTGAAGCTTTCTTT. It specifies CASSLVGVATEAFF.